Listed here are 27 T cell receptor beta chains from one sample, sequenced in a study of control samples from healthy donors and cancer patients. Sequencing was performed with immunoSEQ multiplex PCR; in TCRdb, only in-frame clones are kept and a portion is missing. The sample holds more than 100,000 clones, approximately 90% seen once. Material: PBMCs. These receptors came from a man aged 55 to 70 with lung cancer.

The chain has TRBV7-6 and TRBJ2-3; 10 nucleotides line up with TRBD2. J was trimmed by 3 bases and V by 0 bases; bases with no gene match: 3. From germline, CDR1 is SGHVS and CDR2 FNYEAQ. The CDR3 runs to 16 residues. The CDR3 is CASSLASSGGTDTQYF. CDR3 nucleotides: TGTGCCAGCAGCTTAGCTTCTAGCGGGGGAACAGATACGCAGTATTTT.

The chain joins TRBV27 to TRBJ2-1; D gene unclear. Trimming left V 5 bases short and J 4 bases short, with 9 bases between. The CDR3 covers 13 residues. Germline V gene sequence: CDR1 MNHEY, CDR2 SMNVEV (reference sequence). CDR3 nucleotide sequence: TGTGCCAGCAGTCTGGCCACTTACAATGAGCAGTTCTTC. Encoded protein: CASSLATYNEQFF.

J is TRBJ2-1 and V is TRBV11-3; 8 nucleotides line up with TRBD2. Trimming removed 3 bases from V and 3 bases from J; junction bases left unmatched: 4. Germline lookup yields CDR1 SGHNT and CDR2 YENEEA. CDR3 length: 15 residues. CDR3 in DNA: TGTGCCAGCAGCTTTCCGGCGGGGGGCTACAATGAGCAGTTCTTC. Residues: CASSFPAGGYNEQFF. Supplemented by reference TRBV11-3 and TRBJ2-1, the full variable domain reads EAGVVQSPRYKIIEKKQPVAFWCNPISGHNTLYWYLQNLGQGPELLIRYENEEAVDDSQLPKDRFSAERLKGVDSTLKIQPAELGDSAVYLCASSFPAGGYNEQFFGPGTRLTVL.

The CDR3 DNA follows: TGTGCCAGCAGCCTGCGGACAGGGACAGATACGCAGTATTTT. Encoded protein: CASSLRTGTDTQYF. This chain connects TRBV7-2 to TRBJ2-3; 8 nucleotides line up with TRBD1. Looked up from germline, CDR1 is SGHTA and CDR2 is FQGNSA. J lost 3 bases, V lost 5 bases, and 4 bases had no gene match. The CDR3 covers 14 residues.

The rearrangement links TRBV10-2 to TRBJ2-3; D is uncertain. Trimming removed 6 bases from V and 0 bases from J, with 7 bases in between. Per germline, CDR1 WSHSY and CDR2 SAAADI. CDR3 size: 13 residues. CDR3 in amino acids: CASRGSSTDTQYF. CDR3 bases: TGCGCCAGCAGAGGATCTAGCACAGATACGCAGTATTTT.

The CDR3 coding sequence is TGTGCCAGCAGCTTAGATGGGCGGGGACGCTACACCTTC. It translates to CASSLDGRGRYTF. This rearrangement joins TRBV11-2 to TRBJ1-2; possibly TRBD1 for D (5 bases). Germline assignment: CDR1 SGHAT and CDR2 FQNNGV. The CDR3 sequence is 13 residues long. Trimming took 0 bases from V and 9 from J, leaving 11 bases between them.

The rearrangement links TRBV10-1 to TRBJ2-3; D remains unclear. Trimming took off 2 bases at V and 1 base at J, with 7 bases between the two ends. The CDR3 has 14 amino acids. Germline assignment: CDR1 WNHNN and CDR2 SYGVQD (reference sequence). This chain's CDR3 is CASSEKVGTDTQYF. DNA of the CDR3: TGCGCCAGCAGTGAGAAGGTGGGCACAGATACGCAGTATTTT.

V is TRBV9 and J is TRBJ1-1; 8 bases are a match to TRBD1. Germline loops: CDR1 SGDLS, CDR2 YYNGEE. Losses at the gene ends were 4 bases for V and 4 bases for J; bases not matched to a gene: 6. The CDR3 length is 14 residues. The DNA of the CDR3 is TGTGCCAGCAGCTCAACAGGGGGAGTCACTGAAGCTTTCTTT. This sequence encodes CASSSTGGVTEAFF.

The chain uses TRBV30 and TRBJ2-3; TRBD2 matches 10 bases. The CDR3 covers 15 residues. The germline CDR1 and CDR2 sequences are GTSNPN and SVGIG (reference sequence). V shed 1 base and J 4 bases; nucleotides not matched to a gene: 5. In DNA, the CDR3 is TGTGCCTGGAGTGAAGCGGGGGGGCCTGCAGATACGCAGTATTTT. Its protein is CAWSEAGGPADTQYF.

This sequence joins TRBV5-3 and TRBJ1-5; no firm D call. TRBV5-3 is flagged as an ORF with uncertain function. V dropped 1 base and J dropped 5 bases, with 4 bases sitting between them. The CDR3 spans 12 residues. This CDR3 reads CARSLRHQPQHF. In DNA, the CDR3 is TGTGCCAGAAGCTTGCGACATCAGCCCCAGCATTTT.

The chain combines TRBV2 with TRBJ2-7, with a tentative D call TRBD1 (5 bases). The CDR3 loop spans 12 amino acids. The V end was cut by 5 bases, the J end by 4 bases, with 9 bases between. CDR1 and CDR2 (germline): SNHLY, FYNNEI. The CDR3 reads CASSRTTYEQYV. CDR3 coding DNA: TGTGCCAGCAGTCGGACAACGTACGAGCAGTACGTC.

The chain has TRBV7-3 and TRBJ2-1; D unclear. The CDR3 runs 13 residues. V was pared by 4 bases and J by 0 bases, with 4 bases between. Germline-derived CDR1 and CDR2 are SGHTA and FQGTGA. The CDR3 is CASSSSSYNEQFF. Here the CDR3 DNA reads TGTGCCAGCAGCTCCAGCTCCTACAATGAGCAGTTCTTC.

CDR3 sequence reads: CASRQDLKYEQYV. CDR3 bases: TGCGCCAGCAGACAGGACCTCAAATACGAGCAGTACGTC. V usage is TRBV23-1 and J usage is TRBJ2-7, with D perhaps TRBD1 (5 bases). TRBV23-1 is labeled an ORF, and its function is uncertain. The CDR3 consists of 13 residues. The V and J ends lost 6 bases and 4 bases respectively, with 13 bases between them.

The chain combines TRBV6-1 with TRBJ2-3; the D gene is possibly TRBD2 (5 bases). V was trimmed by 3 bases and J by 0 bases, leaving 19 bases between them. Germline V gene sequence: CDR1 MNHNS, CDR2 SASEGT. This CDR3 contains 18 residues. CDR3 sequence (DNA): TGTGCCAGCAGTGAGCCGCTCCTACTAGGCCCTAGCACAGATACGCAGTATTTT. Translation: CASSEPLLLGPSTDTQYF.

The chain has TRBV3-1 (or the pseudogene TRBV3-2) and TRBJ1-1, with D uncertain. Germline CDR1 LGHDT, CDR2 YNNKEL (reference sequence). Trimming stripped 4 bases from V and 7 bases from J, with 10 bases between. CDR3 size: 12 residues. Here the CDR3 DNA reads TGTGCCAGCAGCCCACTCGGGTATGAAGCTTTCTTT. Residues: CASSPLGYEAFF.

The rearrangement joins TRBV11-1 to TRBJ2-2; no firm D call. The CDR3 contains 15 residues. Per germline, CDR1 SGHAT and CDR2 FQDESV (reference sequence). V gave up 4 bases and J gave up 2 bases, with 11 bases separating them. In DNA form, the CDR3 reads TGTGCCAGCAGCTCTTTTTCATTAAACACCGGGGAGCTGTTTTTT. It specifies CASSSFSLNTGELFF.

This clone has only one observation. The chain links TRBV6-6 to TRBJ2-7; 10 positions agree with TRBD1. The length of the CDR3 is 16 residues. Germline assignment: CDR1 MNHNY and CDR2 SVGAGI (reference sequence). V lost 6 bases to trimming and J lost 5 bases; unmatched junction nucleotides: 13. The DNA of the CDR3 is TGTGCCAGCAGAGATTACCCGGGACAGGGGACAAACGAGCAGTACGTC. Translation: CASRDYPGQGTNEQYV.

This chain uses TRBV5-5 with TRBJ2-3; possibly TRBD1 for D (5 bases). CDR3 size: 18 residues. Trimming pared 3 bases from V and 0 bases from J, leaving 20 bases between. Germline V gives CDR1 SGHKS, CDR2 YYEKEE (reference sequence). The CDR3 bases are TGTGCCAGCAGCTACGACCCGACAGTCCCCTCTAGCACAGATACGCAGTATTTT. This translates into CASSYDPTVPSSTDTQYF.

The chain is built from TRBV18 and TRBJ2-3; TRBD1 or TRBD2 may be the D gene (7 bases each). CDR3 length equals 18 residues. The germline V gene has CDR1 KGHSH and CDR2 LQKENI. The V end was cut by 6 bases, the J end by 5 bases, with 27 bases between. The chain's CDR3 is CASSPSPIRGGRGDTQYF. In nucleotides, the CDR3 is TGTGCCAGCTCTCCTTCTCCCATCAGGGGGGGCCGTGGAGATACGCAGTATTTT.

This clone was picked up a small number of times. This chain uses TRBV9 with TRBJ2-7; 11 bases match TRBD1. The V gene's germline CDR1 is SGDLS and CDR2 YYNGEE. Unmatched junction bases numbered 6, after V lost 4 bases and J lost 3 bases. This CDR3 contains 15 residues. The CDR3 DNA is TGTGCCAGCAGCCCGGATGGGACAGGGGGCTACGAGCAGTACTTC. Protein product: CASSPDGTGGYEQYF.

This chain links TRBV15 with TRBJ1-1; D is uncertain. Between the trimmed V and J ends, which lost 1 base and 1 base, there was a span of 1 base. Germline CDR1 and CDR2: LNHNV and YYDKDF (reference sequence). The CDR3 is made up of 12 amino acids. The CDR3 spells CATSRGNTEAFF. DNA for the CDR3: TGTGCCACCAGCAGAGGGAACACTGAAGCTTTCTTT.

V usage is TRBV18 and J usage is TRBJ2-1; 8 bases are shared with TRBD1. CDR1 and CDR2 (germline): KGHSH, LQKENI. Germline trimming cut 8 bases from V and 8 bases from J; bases unmatched to any gene: 14. The CDR3 sequence is 15 residues long. CDR3 nucleotides: TGTGCCAGCCAGACCCGGACAGGGATCGGAGATGAGCAGTTCTTC. It codes for CASQTRTGIGDEQFF. Based on the CDR3 plus reference TRBV18 and TRBJ2-1, the full variable domain is NAGVMQNPRHLVRRRGQEARLRCSPMKGHSHVYWYRQLPEEGLKFMVYLQKENIIDESGMPKERFSAEFPKEGPSILRIQQVVRGDSAAYFCASQTRTGIGDEQFFGPGTRLTVL.

V usage is TRBV5-1 and J usage is TRBJ2-2, with 7 nucleotides matching TRBD1. V lost 1 base and J lost 2; bases outside the gene matches: 8. This CDR3 has 17 residues. Germline-derived CDR1 and CDR2 are SGHRS and YFSETQ. The CDR3 nucleotides are TGCGCCAGCAGCTTGATTAGGACAGGCTACAACACCGGGGAGCTGTTTTTT. It is translated as CASSLIRTGYNTGELFF.

The genes are TRBV20-1 and TRBJ2-1, with 9 bases identical to TRBD2. Germline V gives CDR1 DFQATT, CDR2 SNEGSKA (reference sequence). The CDR3 runs 14 residues. V was pared by 3 bases and J by 3 bases, with 3 bases of the junction left unmatched. CDR3: CSASGSGGYNEQFF. CDR3 sequence (DNA): TGCAGTGCTAGTGGTAGCGGGGGCTACAATGAGCAGTTCTTC.

The V gene is TRBV25-1, the J gene TRBJ1-3; unclear D gene. Germline CDR1 reads MGHDK; CDR2 reads SYGVNS. Trimming cost V 3 bases and J 0 bases, with 9 bases left between them. The CDR3 runs to 15 residues. The CDR3 nucleotides are TGTGCCAGCAGTGATTTGGCCTCCTCTGGAAACACCATATATTTT. Residues: CASSDLASSGNTIYF.

This clone occurred once. The V and J genes are TRBV3-1 (or the pseudogene TRBV3-2) and TRBJ1-1; D is ambiguous. The CDR3 consists of 18 residues. V was clipped by 0 bases and J by 0 bases, with 17 bases between them. The germline V gene encodes CDR1 LGHDT and CDR2 YNNKEL (reference sequence). CDR3 DNA: TGTGCCAGCAGCCAAGATCCCGGCTCGTTCCGCATGAACACTGAAGCTTTCTTT. As protein: CASSQDPGSFRMNTEAFF.

The chain employs TRBV27 and TRBJ2-7, with 9 bases lining up with TRBD1. J was trimmed by 7 bases and V by 4 bases; bases with no gene match: 5. The V gene's germline CDR1 is MNHEY and CDR2 SMNVEV (reference sequence). This CDR3 has 13 amino acids. The CDR3 region has the DNA TGTGCCAGCAGTTCTCTGACAGGGGGTGAGCAGTACTTC. Translated, it gives CASSSLTGGEQYF.